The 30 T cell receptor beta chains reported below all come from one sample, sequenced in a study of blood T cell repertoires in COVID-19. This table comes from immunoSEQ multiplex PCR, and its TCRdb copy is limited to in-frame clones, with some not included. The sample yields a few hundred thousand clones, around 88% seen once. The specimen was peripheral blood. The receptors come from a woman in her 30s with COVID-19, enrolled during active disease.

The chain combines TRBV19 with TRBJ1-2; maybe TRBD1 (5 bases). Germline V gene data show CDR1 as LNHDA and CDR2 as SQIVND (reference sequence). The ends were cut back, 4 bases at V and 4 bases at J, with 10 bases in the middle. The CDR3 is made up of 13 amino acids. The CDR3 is CASSNGGLYGYTF. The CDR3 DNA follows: TGTGCCAGTAGTAACGGGGGACTCTATGGCTACACCTTC.

CDR3 DNA: TGTGCCAGCAGTTACGTACAGGGGGAAACCGGGGAGCTGTTTTTT. Its protein is CASSYVQGETGELFF. The chain has TRBV6-6 and TRBJ2-2, with 8 bases identical to TRBD1. CDR3 length: 15 residues. The ends lost 2 bases at V and 5 bases at J; junction bases unmatched: 4. Germline lookup yields CDR1 MNHNY and CDR2 SVGAGI (reference sequence).

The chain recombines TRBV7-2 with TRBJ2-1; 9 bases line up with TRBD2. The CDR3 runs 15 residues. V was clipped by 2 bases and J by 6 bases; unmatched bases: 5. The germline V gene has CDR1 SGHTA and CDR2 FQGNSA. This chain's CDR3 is CASSLLAGNFNEQFF. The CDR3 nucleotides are TGTGCCAGCAGCTTACTAGCGGGGAACTTCAATGAGCAGTTCTTC. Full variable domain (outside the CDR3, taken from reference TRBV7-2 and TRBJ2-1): GAGVSQSPSNKVTEKGKDVELRCDPISGHTALYWYRQSLGQGLEFLIYFQGNSAPDKSGLPSDRFSAERTGGSVSTLTIQRTQQEDSAVYLCASSLLAGNFNEQFFGPGTRLTVL.

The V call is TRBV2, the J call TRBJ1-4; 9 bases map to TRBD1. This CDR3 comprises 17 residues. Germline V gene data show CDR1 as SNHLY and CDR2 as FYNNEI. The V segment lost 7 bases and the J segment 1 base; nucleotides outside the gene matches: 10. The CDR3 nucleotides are TGTGCCAGCATTCTGTCCCGGGACAGGGAAACTAATGAAAAACTGTTTTTT. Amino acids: CASILSRDRETNEKLFF.

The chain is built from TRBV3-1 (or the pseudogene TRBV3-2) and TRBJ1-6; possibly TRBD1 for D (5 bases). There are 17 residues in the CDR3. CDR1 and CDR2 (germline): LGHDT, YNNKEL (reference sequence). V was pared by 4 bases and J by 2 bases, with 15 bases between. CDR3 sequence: CASSLRGGIAYNSPLHF. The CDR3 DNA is TGTGCCAGCAGCCTGCGGGGGGGGATCGCCTATAATTCACCCCTCCACTTT.

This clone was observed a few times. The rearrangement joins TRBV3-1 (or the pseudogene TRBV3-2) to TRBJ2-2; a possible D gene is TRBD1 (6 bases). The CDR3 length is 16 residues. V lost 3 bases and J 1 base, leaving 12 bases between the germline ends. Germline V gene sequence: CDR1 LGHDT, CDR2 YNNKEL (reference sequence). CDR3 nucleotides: TGTGCCAGCAGCCACCGCAGGGACATGAACACCGGGGAGCTGTTTTTT. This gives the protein CASSHRRDMNTGELFF.

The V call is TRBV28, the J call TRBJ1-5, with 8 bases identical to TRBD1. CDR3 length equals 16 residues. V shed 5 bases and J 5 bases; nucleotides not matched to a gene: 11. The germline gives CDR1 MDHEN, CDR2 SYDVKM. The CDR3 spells CASSLGQGGLYQPQHF. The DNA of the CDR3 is TGTGCCAGCAGTCTTGGACAGGGAGGGTTGTATCAGCCCCAGCATTTT.

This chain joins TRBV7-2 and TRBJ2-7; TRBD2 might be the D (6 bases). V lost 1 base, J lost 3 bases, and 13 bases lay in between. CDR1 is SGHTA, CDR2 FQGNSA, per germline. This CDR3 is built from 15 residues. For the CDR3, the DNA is TGTGCCAGCAGCTTAGGCTCGGACTACTTCTACGAGCAGTACTTC. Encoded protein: CASSLGSDYFYEQYF.

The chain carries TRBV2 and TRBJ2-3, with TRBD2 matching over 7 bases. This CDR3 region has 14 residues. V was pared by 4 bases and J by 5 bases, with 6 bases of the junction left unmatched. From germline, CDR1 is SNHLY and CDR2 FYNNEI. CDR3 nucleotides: TGTGCCAGCAGTGTACGGGGGGAGGGAGATACGCAGTATTTT. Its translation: CASSVRGEGDTQYF.

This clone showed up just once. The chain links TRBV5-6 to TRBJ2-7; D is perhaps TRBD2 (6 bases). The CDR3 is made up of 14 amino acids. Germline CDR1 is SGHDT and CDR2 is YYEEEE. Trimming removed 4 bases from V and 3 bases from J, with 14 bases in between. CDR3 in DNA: TGTGCCAGCAGCCCCGGGACTCATATCTACGAGCAGTACTTC. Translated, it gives CASSPGTHIYEQYF.

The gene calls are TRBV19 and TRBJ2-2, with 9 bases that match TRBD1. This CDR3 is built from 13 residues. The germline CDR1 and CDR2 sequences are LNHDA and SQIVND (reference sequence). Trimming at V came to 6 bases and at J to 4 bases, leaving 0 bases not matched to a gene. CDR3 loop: CASRDRGTGELFF. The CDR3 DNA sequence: TGTGCCAGTAGGGACAGGGGCACCGGGGAGCTGTTTTTT.

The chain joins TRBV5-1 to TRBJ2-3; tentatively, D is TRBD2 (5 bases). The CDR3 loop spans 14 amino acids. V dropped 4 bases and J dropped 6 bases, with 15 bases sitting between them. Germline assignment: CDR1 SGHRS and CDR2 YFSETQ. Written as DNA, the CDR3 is TGCGCCAGCAGCCCGGGAATGGTTGGGGATACGCAGTATTTT. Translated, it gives CASSPGMVGDTQYF.

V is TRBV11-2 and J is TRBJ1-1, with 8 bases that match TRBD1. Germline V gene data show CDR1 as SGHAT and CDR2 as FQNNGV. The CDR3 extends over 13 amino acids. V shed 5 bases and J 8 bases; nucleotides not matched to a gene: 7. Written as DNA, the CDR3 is TGTGCCAGCAGCGTTGGACAGGGAAGAGAAGCTTTCTTT. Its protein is CASSVGQGREAFF. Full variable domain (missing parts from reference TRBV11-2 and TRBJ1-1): EAGVAQSPRYKIIEKRQSVAFWCNPISGHATLYWYQQILGQGPKLLIQFQNNGVVDDSQLPKDRFSAERLKGVDSTLKIQPAKLEDSAVYLCASSVGQGREAFFGQGTRLTVV.

The DNA for the CDR3 is TGTGCCAGCAGCCCAGGGACACCGCGGGAGACCCAGTACTTC. Amino acid sequence: CASSPGTPRETQYF. This chain uses TRBV5-5 with TRBJ2-5; D perhaps matches TRBD1 (6 bases). Germline assignment: CDR1 SGHKS and CDR2 YYEKEE (reference sequence). The CDR3 spans 14 residues. The V end was cut by 4 bases, the J end by 5 bases, with 15 bases between.

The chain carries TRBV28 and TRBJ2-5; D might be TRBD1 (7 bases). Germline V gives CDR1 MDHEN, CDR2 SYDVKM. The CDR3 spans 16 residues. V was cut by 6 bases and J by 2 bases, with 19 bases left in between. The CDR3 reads CASSLYRGTEQETQYF. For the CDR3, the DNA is TGTGCCAGCAGCCTGTACCGGGGGACAGAGCAAGAGACCCAGTACTTC.

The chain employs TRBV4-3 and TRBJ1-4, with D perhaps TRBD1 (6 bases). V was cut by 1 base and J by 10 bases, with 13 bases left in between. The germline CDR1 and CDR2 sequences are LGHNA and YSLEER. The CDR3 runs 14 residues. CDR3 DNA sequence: TGCGCCAGCAGCCAAGTCAGCAGGGGTGGAAAACTGTTTTTT. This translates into CASSQVSRGGKLFF.

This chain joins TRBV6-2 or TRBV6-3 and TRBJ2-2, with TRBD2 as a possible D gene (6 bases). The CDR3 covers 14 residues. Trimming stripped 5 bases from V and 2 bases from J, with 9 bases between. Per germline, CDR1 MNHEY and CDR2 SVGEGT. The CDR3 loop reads CASSKTRNTGELFF. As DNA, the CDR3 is TGTGCCAGCAGTAAGACTAGAAACACCGGGGAGCTGTTTTTT.

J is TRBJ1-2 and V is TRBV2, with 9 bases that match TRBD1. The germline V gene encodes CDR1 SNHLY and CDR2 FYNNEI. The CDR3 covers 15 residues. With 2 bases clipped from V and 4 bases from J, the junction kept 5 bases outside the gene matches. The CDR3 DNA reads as TGTGCCAGCAGTGAACCCGGACAGGGGAGCTATGGCTACACCTTC. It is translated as CASSEPGQGSYGYTF. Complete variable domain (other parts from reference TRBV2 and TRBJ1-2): EPEVTQTPSHQVTQMGQEVILRCVPISNHLYFYWYRQILGQKVEFLVSFYNNEISEKSEIFDDQFSVERPDGSNFTLKIRSTKLEDSAMYFCASSEPGQGSYGYTFGSGTRLTVV.

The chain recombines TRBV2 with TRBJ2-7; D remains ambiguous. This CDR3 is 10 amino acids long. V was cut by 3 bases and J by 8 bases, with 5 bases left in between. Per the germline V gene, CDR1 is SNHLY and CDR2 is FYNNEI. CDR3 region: CASSDFKQYF. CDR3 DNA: TGTGCCAGCAGTGATTTCAAGCAGTACTTC.

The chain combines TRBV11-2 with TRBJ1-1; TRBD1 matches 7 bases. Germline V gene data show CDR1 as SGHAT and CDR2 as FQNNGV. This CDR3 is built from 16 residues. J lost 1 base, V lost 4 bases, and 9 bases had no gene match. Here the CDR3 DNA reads TGTGCCAGCAGCTCTCGCAAAGACAGGGCGAACACTGAAGCTTTCTTT. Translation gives CASSSRKDRANTEAFF.

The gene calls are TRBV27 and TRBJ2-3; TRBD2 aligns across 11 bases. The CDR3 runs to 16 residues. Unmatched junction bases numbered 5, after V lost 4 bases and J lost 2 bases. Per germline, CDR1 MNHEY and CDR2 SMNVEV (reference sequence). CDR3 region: CASSSRLAGTTDTQYF. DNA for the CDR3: TGTGCCAGCAGTTCCAGACTAGCGGGAACCACAGATACGCAGTATTTT.

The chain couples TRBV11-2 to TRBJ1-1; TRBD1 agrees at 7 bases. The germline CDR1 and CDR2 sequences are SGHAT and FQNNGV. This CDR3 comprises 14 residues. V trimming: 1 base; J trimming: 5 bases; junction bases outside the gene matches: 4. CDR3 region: CASSLARGRTEAFF. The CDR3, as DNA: TGTGCCAGCAGCTTAGCGAGGGGGCGGACTGAAGCTTTCTTT.

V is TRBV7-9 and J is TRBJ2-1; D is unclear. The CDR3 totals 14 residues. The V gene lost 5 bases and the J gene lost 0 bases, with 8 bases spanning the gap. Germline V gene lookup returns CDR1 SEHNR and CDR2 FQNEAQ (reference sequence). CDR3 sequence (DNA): TGTGCCAGCAGCCTAACCCTCTCCTACAATGAGCAGTTCTTC. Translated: CASSLTLSYNEQFF. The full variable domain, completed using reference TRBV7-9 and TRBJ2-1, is DTGVSQNPRHKITKRGQNVTFRCDPISEHNRLYWYRQTLGQGPEFLTYFQNEAQLEKSRLLSDRFSAERPKGSFSTLEIQRTEQGDSAMYLCASSLTLSYNEQFFGPGTRLTVL.

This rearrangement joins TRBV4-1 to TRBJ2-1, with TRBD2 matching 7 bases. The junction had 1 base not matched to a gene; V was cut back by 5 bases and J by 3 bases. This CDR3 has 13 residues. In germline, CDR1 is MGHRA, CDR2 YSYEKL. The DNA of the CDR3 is TGCGCCAGCAGCTCGGGGGGCTACAATGAGCAGTTCTTC. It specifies CASSSGGYNEQFF.

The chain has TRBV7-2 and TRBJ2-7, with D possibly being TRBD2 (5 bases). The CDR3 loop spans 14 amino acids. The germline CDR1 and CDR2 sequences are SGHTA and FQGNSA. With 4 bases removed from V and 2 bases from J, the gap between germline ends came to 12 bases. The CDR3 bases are TGTGCCAGCAGCTATAAAAGAGGGCCCTACGAGCAGTACGTC. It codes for CASSYKRGPYEQYV.

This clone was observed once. This CDR3 reads CASSSRDSSTDTQYF. The CDR3 region has the DNA TGTGCCAGCAGCTCACGGGACAGTAGCACAGATACGCAGTATTTT. This rearrangement joins TRBV7-9 to TRBJ2-3, with 7 bases fitting TRBD1. The CDR3 length is 15 residues. CDR1 is SEHNR, CDR2 FQNEAQ, per germline (reference sequence). After removal of 4 bases from V and 0 bases from J, the junction contained 4 bases not matched to a gene.

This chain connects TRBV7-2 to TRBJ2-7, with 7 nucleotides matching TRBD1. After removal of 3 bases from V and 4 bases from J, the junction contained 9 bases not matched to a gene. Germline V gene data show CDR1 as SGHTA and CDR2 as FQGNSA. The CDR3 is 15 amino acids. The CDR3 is CASSFGPGQRYEQYV. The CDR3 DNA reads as TGTGCCAGCAGCTTTGGTCCGGGACAGAGGTACGAGCAGTACGTC.

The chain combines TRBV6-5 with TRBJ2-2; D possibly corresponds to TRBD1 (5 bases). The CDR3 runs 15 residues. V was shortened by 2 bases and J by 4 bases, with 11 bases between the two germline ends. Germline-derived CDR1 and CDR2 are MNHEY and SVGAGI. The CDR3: CASSYDPGLTGELFF. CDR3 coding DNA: TGTGCCAGCAGTTACGACCCAGGGCTCACCGGGGAGCTGTTTTTT.

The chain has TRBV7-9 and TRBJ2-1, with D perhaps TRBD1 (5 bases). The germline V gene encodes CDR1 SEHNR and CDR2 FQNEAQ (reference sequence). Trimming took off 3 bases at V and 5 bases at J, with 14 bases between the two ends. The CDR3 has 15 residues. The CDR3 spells CASSFSEQGDNEQFF. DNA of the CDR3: TGTGCCAGCAGCTTTTCGGAGCAAGGGGACAATGAGCAGTTCTTC.

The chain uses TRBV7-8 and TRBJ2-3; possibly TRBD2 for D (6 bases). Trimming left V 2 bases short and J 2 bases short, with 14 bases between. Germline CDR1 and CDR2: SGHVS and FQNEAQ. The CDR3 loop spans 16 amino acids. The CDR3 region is CASSLWGGSNTDTQYF. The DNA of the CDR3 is TGTGCCAGCAGCTTATGGGGAGGCAGTAACACAGATACGCAGTATTTT.